The entry that follows covers one T cell receptor (beta chain) sequence. From germline, CDR1 is MNHEY and CDR2 SVGAGI. There are 15 residues in the CDR3. The junction had 9 bases not matched to a gene; V was cut back by 7 bases and J by 1 base. These data are taken from a study of T cell responses to AZD1222 COVID-19 vaccine. Some clones are missing from TCRdb's copy, which holds only in-frame ones; the method was immunoSEQ multiplex PCR. The sample includes roughly 29,000 clones, approximately 93% of them seen just once. The sequencing here drew on peripheral blood, taken on day 0 of AZD1222 vaccination. This chain connects TRBV6-5 to TRBJ1-1; 7 bases map to TRBD1. This TCR was recovered from an adult in good health. The chain's CDR3 is CASTLQGMGNTEAFF. The CDR3 DNA reads as TGTGCCAGCACCCTACAGGGGATGGGGAACACTGAAGCTTTCTTT.